What follows is one TCR beta chain and its context. What it binds is not known. The method was immunoSEQ multiplex PCR; TCRdb's version includes in-frame clones alone and lacks a portion of them. The profile covers approximately 110,000 clones, with approximately 80% appearing a single time and 3% to 4% taken by the ten largest. This record belongs to a study of radiotherapy plus CTLA-4 blockade in lung cancer. For the study at large: Roughly 17% of enrolled patients responded objectively, and more than 25% had disease control.

Chemo-refractory metastatic non-small-cell lung cancer patients underwent focal radiation alongside CTLA-4 blockade with ipilimumab. Findings and caveats of the study: Radiotherapy plus ipilimumab was followed by expansion in blood of tumor-derived TCR clones.

V gave up 0 bases and J gave up 10 bases; unmatched junction bases: 9. The CDR3 covers 16 residues. This receptor was identified in a human donor with non-small cell lung cancer that progressed on radiotherapy plus ipilimumab. Some clones in this sample may be carry-over from other donors' samples. Source: peripheral blood, taken from a patient treated with radiotherapy plus ipilimumab. J is TRBJ2-1 and V is TRBV5-7; 11 bases agree with TRBD2. TRBV5-7 is designated an ORF whose function remains uncertain. The CDR3 loop is CASSLDSGGAFGEQFF. The DNA of the CDR3 is TGTGCCAGCAGCTTGGATAGCGGGGGGGCCTTTGGGGAGCAGTTCTTC.